This T cell receptor beta chain stems from a study of PD-1 blockade in classical Hodgkin lymphoma. About the study: Every 2 weeks, patients got 3 mg/kg intravenous nivolumab.

Sequenced by immunoSEQ multiplex PCR; TCRdb stores in-frame clones only, minus some. The sample lists 11,000 to 15,000 clones, roughly 78% occurring once. Study results and caveats: In CD4+ cells, TCR diversity went up significantly by C4D1, but in CD8+ cells it did not. Sources of repertoire differences remain undefined, possibly disease activity or prior therapy.

This CDR3 has 15 amino acids. J was trimmed by 3 bases and V by 4 bases; bases with no gene match: 6. Germline assignment: CDR1 SGHRS and CDR2 YFSETQ. In every patient, relapse followed autologous stem cell transplantation, while exposure to brentuximab vedotin differed. This clone has just one count. Its specificity is not known. The rearrangement uses TRBV5-1 and TRBJ2-3, with 9 bases that match TRBD2. Sample: peripheral blood mononuclear cells (PBMCs), taken before the second cycle of nivolumab. The receptor's source is a human donor with classical Hodgkin lymphoma. As DNA, the CDR3 is TGCGCCAGCAGCCAAGCGGGGGGTTGGACAGATACGCAGTATTTT. It translates to CASSQAGGWTDTQYF.